The present entry profiles one T cell receptor (beta chain) with its context. Its specificity is not known. PCR primers comprised 60 Vbeta and 13 Jbeta primers. Original handling: Roughly 80 million unique TCR beta chains, 9 million to 14 million shared, were counted in a later analysis. The data were produced by immunoSEQ multiplex PCR, yet TCRdb's version contains in-frame clones alone and is incomplete. V and J calls and clone size are those listed in that table; D and trimming were worked out from the DNA. The data show 150,000 to 200,000 clones, 70% to 90% seen once. The CDR3 totals 14 residues. Trimming pared 3 bases from V and 2 bases from J, leaving 12 bases between. The V gene's germline CDR1 is SGHRS and CDR2 YFSETQ. The data stem from a study of cytomegalovirus exposure and HLA in healthy donors. Study-wide results and caveats: Cytomegalovirus association was listed for 164 TCR beta chains. Many donors carried some public TCRs, although rarity characterized most TCR sequences. In a later analysis, TCR beta V- and J-gene trimming showed a link to a missense DCLRE1C variant.

The rearrangement uses TRBV5-1 and TRBJ2-7; TRBD1 is a possible D gene (5 bases). Sequenced input: PBMCs. This receptor was taken from a man aged 18 to 35 in good health and CMV-seropositive. CDR3 nucleotides: TGCGCCAGCAGCTGGGGCAGCGATGCCTACGAGCAGTACTTC. Translation gives CASSWGSDAYEQYF. Looking up the rest from reference TRBV5-1 and TRBJ2-7 gives the full variable domain: KAGVTQTPRYLIKTRGQQVTLSCSPISGHRSVSWYQQTPGQGLQFLFEYFSETQRNKGNFPGRFSGRQFSNSRSEMNVSTLELGDSALYLCASSWGSDAYEQYFGPGTRLTVT.